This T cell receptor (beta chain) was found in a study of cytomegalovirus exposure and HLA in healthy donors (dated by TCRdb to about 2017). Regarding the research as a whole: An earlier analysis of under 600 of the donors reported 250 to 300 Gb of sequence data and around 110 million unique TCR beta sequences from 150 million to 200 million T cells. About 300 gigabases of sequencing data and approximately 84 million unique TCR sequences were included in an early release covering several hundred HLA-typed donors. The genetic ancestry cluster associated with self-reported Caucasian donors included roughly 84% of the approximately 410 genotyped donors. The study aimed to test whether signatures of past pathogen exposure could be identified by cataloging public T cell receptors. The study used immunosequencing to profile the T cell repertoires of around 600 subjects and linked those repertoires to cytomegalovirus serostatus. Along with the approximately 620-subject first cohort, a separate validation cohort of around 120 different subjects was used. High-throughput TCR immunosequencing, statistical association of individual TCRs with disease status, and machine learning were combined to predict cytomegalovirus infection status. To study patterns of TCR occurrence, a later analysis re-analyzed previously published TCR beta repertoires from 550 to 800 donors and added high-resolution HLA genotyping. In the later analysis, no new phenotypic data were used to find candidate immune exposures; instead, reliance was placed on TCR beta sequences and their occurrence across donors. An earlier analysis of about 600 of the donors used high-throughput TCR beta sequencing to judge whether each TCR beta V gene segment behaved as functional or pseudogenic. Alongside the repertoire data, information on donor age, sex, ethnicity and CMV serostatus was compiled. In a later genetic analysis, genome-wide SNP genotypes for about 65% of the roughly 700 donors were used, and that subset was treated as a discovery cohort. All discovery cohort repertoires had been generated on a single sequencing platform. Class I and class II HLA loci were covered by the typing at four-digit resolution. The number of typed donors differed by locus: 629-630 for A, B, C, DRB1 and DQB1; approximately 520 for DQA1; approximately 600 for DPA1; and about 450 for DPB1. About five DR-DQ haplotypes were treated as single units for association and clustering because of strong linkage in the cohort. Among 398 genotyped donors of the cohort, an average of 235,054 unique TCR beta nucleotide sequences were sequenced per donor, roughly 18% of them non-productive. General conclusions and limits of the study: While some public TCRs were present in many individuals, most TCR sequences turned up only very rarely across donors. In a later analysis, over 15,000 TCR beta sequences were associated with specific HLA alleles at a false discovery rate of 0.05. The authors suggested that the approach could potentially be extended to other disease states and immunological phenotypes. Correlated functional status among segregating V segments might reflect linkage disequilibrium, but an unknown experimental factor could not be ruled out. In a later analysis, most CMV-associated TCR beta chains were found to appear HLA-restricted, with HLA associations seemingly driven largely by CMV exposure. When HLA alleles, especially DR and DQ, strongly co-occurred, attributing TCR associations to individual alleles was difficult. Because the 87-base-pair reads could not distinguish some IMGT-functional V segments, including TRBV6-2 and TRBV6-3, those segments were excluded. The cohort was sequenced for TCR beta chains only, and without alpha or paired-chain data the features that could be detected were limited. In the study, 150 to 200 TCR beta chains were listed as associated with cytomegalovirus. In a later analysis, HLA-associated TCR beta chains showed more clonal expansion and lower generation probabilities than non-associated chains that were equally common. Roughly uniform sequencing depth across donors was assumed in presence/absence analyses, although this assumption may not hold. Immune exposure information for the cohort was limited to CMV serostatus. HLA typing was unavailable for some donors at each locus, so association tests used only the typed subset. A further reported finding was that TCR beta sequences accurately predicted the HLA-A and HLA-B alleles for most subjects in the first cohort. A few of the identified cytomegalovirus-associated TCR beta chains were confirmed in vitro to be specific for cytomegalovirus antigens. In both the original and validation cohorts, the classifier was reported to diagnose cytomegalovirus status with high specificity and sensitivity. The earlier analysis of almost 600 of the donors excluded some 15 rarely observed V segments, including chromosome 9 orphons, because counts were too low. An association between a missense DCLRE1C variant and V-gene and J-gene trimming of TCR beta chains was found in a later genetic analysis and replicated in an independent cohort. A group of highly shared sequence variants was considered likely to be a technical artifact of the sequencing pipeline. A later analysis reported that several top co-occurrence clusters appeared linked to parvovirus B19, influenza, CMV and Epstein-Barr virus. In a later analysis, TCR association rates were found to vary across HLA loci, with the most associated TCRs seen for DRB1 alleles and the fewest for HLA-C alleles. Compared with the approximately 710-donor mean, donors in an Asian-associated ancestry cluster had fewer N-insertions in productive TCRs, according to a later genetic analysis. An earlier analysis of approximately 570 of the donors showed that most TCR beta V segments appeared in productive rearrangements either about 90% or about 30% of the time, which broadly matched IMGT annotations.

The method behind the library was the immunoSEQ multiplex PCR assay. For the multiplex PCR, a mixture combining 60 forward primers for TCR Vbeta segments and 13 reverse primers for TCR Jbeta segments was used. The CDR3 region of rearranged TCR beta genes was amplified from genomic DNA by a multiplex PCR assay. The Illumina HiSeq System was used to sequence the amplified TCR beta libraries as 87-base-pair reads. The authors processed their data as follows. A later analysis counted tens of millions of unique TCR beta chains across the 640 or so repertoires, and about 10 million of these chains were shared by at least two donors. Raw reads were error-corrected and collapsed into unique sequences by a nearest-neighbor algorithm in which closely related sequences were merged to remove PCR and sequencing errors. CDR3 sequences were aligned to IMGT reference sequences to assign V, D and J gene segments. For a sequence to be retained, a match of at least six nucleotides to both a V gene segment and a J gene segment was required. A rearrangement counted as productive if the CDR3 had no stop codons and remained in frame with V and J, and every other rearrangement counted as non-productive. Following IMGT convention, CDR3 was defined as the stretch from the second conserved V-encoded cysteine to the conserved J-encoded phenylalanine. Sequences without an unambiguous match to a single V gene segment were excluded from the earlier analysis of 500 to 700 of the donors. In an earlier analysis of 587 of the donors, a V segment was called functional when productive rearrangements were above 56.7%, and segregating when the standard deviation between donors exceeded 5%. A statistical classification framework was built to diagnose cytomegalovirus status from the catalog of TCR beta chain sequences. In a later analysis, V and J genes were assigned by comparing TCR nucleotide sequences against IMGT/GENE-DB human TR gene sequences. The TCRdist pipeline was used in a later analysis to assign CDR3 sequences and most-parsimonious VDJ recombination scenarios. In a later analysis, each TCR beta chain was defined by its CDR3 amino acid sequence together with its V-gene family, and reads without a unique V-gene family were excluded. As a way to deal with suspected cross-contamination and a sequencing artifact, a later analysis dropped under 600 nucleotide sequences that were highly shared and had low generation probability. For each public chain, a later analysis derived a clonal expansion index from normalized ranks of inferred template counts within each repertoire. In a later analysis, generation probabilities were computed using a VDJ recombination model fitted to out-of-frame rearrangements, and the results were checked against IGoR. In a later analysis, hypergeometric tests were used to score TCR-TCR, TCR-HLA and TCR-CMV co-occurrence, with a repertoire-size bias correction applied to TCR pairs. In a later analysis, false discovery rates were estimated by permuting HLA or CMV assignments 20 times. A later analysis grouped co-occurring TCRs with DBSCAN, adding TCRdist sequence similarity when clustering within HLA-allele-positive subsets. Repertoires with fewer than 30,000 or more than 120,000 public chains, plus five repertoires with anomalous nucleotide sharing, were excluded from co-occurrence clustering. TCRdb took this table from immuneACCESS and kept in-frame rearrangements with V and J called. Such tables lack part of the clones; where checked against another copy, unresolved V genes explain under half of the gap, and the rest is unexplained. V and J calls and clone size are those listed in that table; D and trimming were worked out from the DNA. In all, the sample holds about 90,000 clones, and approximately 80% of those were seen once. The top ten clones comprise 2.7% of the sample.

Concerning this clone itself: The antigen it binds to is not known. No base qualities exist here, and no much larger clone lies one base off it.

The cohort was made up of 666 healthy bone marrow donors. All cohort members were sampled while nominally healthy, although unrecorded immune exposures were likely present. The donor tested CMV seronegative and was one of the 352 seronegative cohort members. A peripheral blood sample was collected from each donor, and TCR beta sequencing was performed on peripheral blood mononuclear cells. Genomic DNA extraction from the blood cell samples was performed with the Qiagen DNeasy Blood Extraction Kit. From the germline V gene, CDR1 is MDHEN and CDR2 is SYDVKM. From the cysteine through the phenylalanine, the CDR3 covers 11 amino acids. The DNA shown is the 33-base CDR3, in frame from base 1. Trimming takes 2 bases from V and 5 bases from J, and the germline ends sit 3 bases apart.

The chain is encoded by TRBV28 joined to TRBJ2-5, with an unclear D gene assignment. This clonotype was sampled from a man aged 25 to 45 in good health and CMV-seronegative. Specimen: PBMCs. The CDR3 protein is CASSLQETQYF. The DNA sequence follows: TGTGCCAGCAGTTTACAGGAGACCCAGTACTTC. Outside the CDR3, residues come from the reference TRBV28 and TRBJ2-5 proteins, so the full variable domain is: DVKVTQSSRYLVKRTGEKVFLECVQDMDHENMFWYRQDPGLGLRLIYFSYDVKMKEKGDIPEGYSVSREKKERFSLILESASTNQTSMYLCASSLQETQYFGPGTRLLVL.